The subject of this entry is one T cell receptor (beta chain). TCRdb's copy holds only in-frame clones and misses some; the assay was immunoSEQ multiplex PCR. The sample has almost 80,000 clones, just under 85% seen once. The data belong to a study of OX40 agonist ivuxolimab in advanced cancers. The CDR3 has 13 amino acids. CDR1 and CDR2 from the germline V gene are SEHNR and FQNEAQ (reference sequence). Trimming cost V 1 base and J 2 bases, with 3 bases left between them. The chain has TRBV7-9 and TRBJ1-3, with D hard to call. This specimen was CD4+ or CD8+ T cells sorted from blood, taken in a trial of the OX40 agonist ivuxolimab. The receptor's source is an adult with an advanced solid tumor such as melanoma, head and neck, liver or kidney cancer. CDR3 in DNA: TGTGCCAGCAGCTTAGGGACTGGAAACACCATATATTTT. Translated, it gives CASSLGTGNTIYF.